The clone carrying this T cell receptor beta chain was counted many times. The target antigen is unknown. The CDR3 spans 14 residues. V lost 4 bases and J lost 2, with 15 bases in between. The germline V gene has CDR1 DFQATT and CDR2 SNEGSKA (reference sequence). These data are taken from a study of T cells in Graves' hyperthyroidism and ophthalmopathy. Amplification of TCR beta CDR3 regions used RNA as the template. First-round RT-PCR with HTBI primers amplified the TCR CDR3 region. Each CDR3 protein is one row after TCRdb ran MiXCR on the multiplex PCR reads. The sample carries a few hundred thousand distinct CDR3 sequences, roughly a sixth recorded once. Overall study results and limits: A model of 13 V-J features distinguished ophthalmopathy from stable hyperthyroidism. Researchers found most expanded thyroid clonotypes above 0.001 in blood as well.

Each person with ophthalmopathy scored at least 3 on the Clinical Activity Score, reached NOSPECS grade 4 or higher, and had been ill under 3 months. Researchers barred patients who had uncontrolled infection, other autoimmune disease, pregnancy or lactation. The sequence derives from a woman in her twenties or thirties with Graves' ophthalmopathy. The material sequenced was blood. The genes are TRBV20-1 and TRBJ2-7; D possibly corresponds to TRBD2 (6 bases). CDR3 loop: CSANYGGRTYEQYF. DNA for the CDR3: TGCAGTGCTAATTACGGGGGAAGAACCTACGAGCAGTACTTC.